The 12 T cell receptor beta chains presented below share a single source sample, sequenced in a study of persistence of HIV-infected CD4 T cells. These receptors' antigens are unknown. The libraries were made with immunoSEQ version 4 in survey mode. TCRdb keeps only in-frame clones here, not all; method: immunoSEQ multiplex PCR. The table includes tens of thousands of clones, around 78% detected once. Cells were stimulated with overlapping HIV-1 Gag 15-mer peptides. CD40L/CD69 double-negative CD45RO-high memory CD4+ T cells were collected. Here the sequenced sample was CD4+ T cells sorted from PBMCs after roughly 18-hour stimulation, taken from a patient who received antiretroviral therapy. Receptors were obtained from an adult man with HIV who was CMV-seropositive.

The chain couples TRBV5-1 to TRBJ2-1; D perhaps matches TRBD2 (5 bases). The germline V gene has CDR1 SGHRS and CDR2 YFSETQ. The CDR3 loop spans 14 amino acids. V shed 0 bases and J shed 7 bases, with 11 bases lying between them. The CDR3 DNA reads as TGCGCCAGCAGCTTGGATATGACGGGGAATGAGCAGTTCTTC. Translation: CASSLDMTGNEQFF. Drawing the rest from reference TRBV5-1 and TRBJ2-1, the complete variable domain is KAGVTQTPRYLIKTRGQQVTLSCSPISGHRSVSWYQQTPGQGLQFLFEYFSETQRNKGNFPGRFSGRQFSNSRSEMNVSTLELGDSALYLCASSLDMTGNEQFFGPGTRLTVL.

J is TRBJ2-3 and V is TRBV30; D remains unclear. The CDR3 contains 13 residues. V dropped 2 bases and J dropped 5 bases, with 11 bases sitting between them. The germline V gene has CDR1 GTSNPN and CDR2 SVGIG (reference sequence). Here the CDR3 DNA reads TGTGCCTGGAGTCCTAAACCCTTAGATACGCAGTATTTT. Its translation: CAWSPKPLDTQYF.

The chain couples TRBV5-1 to TRBJ1-6; unclear D gene. Germline V lookup: CDR1 SGHRS, CDR2 YFSETQ. The CDR3 totals 14 residues. Trimming took 0 bases from V and 6 from J, leaving 7 bases between them. CDR3 sequence (DNA): TGCGCCAGCAGCTTGGAGGCAGCTAATTCACCCCTCCACTTT. Residues: CASSLEAANSPLHF.

The genes are TRBV4-2 and TRBJ2-1; 8 positions match TRBD1. With 4 bases clipped from V and 4 bases from J, the junction kept 9 bases outside the gene matches. This CDR3 region has 16 residues. Germline CDR1 LGHNA, CDR2 YNFKEQ. The CDR3 coding sequence is TGTGCCAGCAGCCTGGGACAGGTCACTTTTTACAATGAGCAGTTCTTC. As protein: CASSLGQVTFYNEQFF.

The sample holds a few counts of this clone. At one end, the junction sequence differs from germline, possibly due to a read error. The chain combines TRBV30 with TRBJ1-1, with D tentatively TRBD1 (5 bases). This CDR3 region has 11 residues. Germline CDR1 GTSNPN, CDR2 SVGIG (reference sequence). CDR3 nucleotides: TGTGCCTGGGGGGAGACCAGAGGGGTGGTATTC. Encoded protein: CAWGETRGVVF.

This clone was counted a single time. The J gene is TRBJ2-7, the V gene TRBV18; weak D call: TRBD1 (5 bases). The CDR3 consists of 13 residues. V gave up 6 bases and J gave up 0 bases, with 9 bases separating them. The V gene's germline CDR1 is KGHSH and CDR2 LQKENI. This CDR3 is CASSPDSSYEQYF. CDR3 DNA: TGTGCCAGCTCCCCCGACAGCTCCTACGAGCAGTACTTC.

The J gene is TRBJ1-3, the V gene TRBV6-5, with no clear D. The CDR3 runs 16 residues. CDR1 MNHEY and CDR2 SVGAGI come from the germline V gene. Trimming stripped 0 bases from V and 0 bases from J, with 9 bases between. The CDR3 sequence: CASSYSAGTSGNTIYF. Written as DNA, the CDR3 is TGTGCCAGCAGTTACTCTGCAGGAACCTCTGGAAACACCATATATTTT.

V and J are TRBV4-1 and TRBJ1-4, with unresolved D. CDR1 MGHRA and CDR2 YSYEKL come from the germline V gene. CDR3 length: 14 amino acids. The V end lost 3 bases, the J end lost 8 bases, and 13 bases lay between the germline ends. CDR3 nucleotide sequence: TGCGCCAGCAGCCAGTCGGAGCGGGAGGAAAAACTGTTTTTT. It is translated as CASSQSEREEKLFF.

The chain employs TRBV5-1 and TRBJ2-6; 8 nucleotides line up with TRBD2. V dropped 0 bases and J dropped 0; count of bases not matched to a gene: 8. The CDR3 sequence is 19 residues long. CDR1 and CDR2 (germline): SGHRS, YFSETQ. The CDR3 is CASSLAGGSGNSGANVLTF. DNA of the CDR3: TGCGCCAGCAGCTTGGCGGGTGGTAGCGGGAACTCTGGGGCCAACGTCCTGACTTTC.

The chain combines TRBV6-2 or TRBV6-3 with TRBJ2-7, with 8 bases lining up with TRBD2. V lost 5 bases, J lost 0 bases, and 3 bases stayed unmatched. Germline-derived CDR1 and CDR2 are MNHEY and SVGEGT. The CDR3 extends over 14 amino acids. CDR3 in DNA: TGTGCCAGCAGTCTTAGCGGGACCTCCTACGAGCAGTACTTC. It translates to CASSLSGTSYEQYF.

The chain uses TRBV29-1 and TRBJ1-1, with D hard to call. Germline assignment: CDR1 SQVTM and CDR2 ANQGSEA. The V end lost 5 bases, the J end lost 4 bases, and 11 bases lay between the germline ends. The CDR3 loop spans 12 amino acids. The CDR3 DNA reads as TGCAGCGTTAGTGATGTGGGCACTGAAGCTTTCTTT. It encodes CSVSDVGTEAFF.

The V and J genes are TRBV19 and TRBJ2-7; perhaps TRBD1 as D (5 bases). Deletions cut 3 bases from V and 3 bases from J, with 12 bases between. CDR3 length equals 14 residues. Germline V gene lookup returns CDR1 LNHDA and CDR2 SQIVND (reference sequence). The CDR3 DNA reads as TGTGCCAGTAGTATGGGGCAGCCTCTCTACGAGCAGTACTTC. Its translation: CASSMGQPLYEQYF.